The clone carrying this TCR beta chain came up many times. What it recognizes is unknown. The sample comes from a study of T-cell reconstitution after alpha-beta-depleted transplantation in children. Whole-study results and caveats: TCRbeta diversity was high at day 60 in some patients (a result of surviving recipient T cells and thymic progenitors). By one year post-transplant, T-cell counts and diversity largely arose from T cells that were newly produced.

The CDR3 has 15 residues. Trimming took 0 bases from V and 1 from J, leaving 7 bases between them. Preparing the TCRbeta library involved the use of unique molecular identifiers. TCRdb reanalysed the PCR reads using MiXCR and keeps one entry per CDR3 protein. Of around 600,000 distinct CDR3 sequences in the sample, 20% to 25% are singletons; the top ten hold 12% to 15%. The sequencing here drew on PBMCs, mostly from graft donor cells, taken 360 days after TCRalphabeta/CD19-depleted stem cell transplant. This receptor was identified in a boy under two years old who had a stem cell transplant for acute myeloid leukemia, so the T cells may come from the graft donor. The rearrangement uses TRBV12-3 or TRBV12-4 and TRBJ2-1; D perhaps matches TRBD2 (6 bases). In DNA, the CDR3 is TGTGCCAGCAGTTTAGCGGCGGGGTCCTACAATGAGCAGTTCTTC. It specifies CASSLAAGSYNEQFF.